Each of the 19 T cell receptor beta chains below was sequenced from the same sample in a study of CD8 T cells in ankylosing spondylitis. TCRdb reprocessed the 5' RACE reads with MiXCR, giving one entry per CDR3 protein. Of around 150,000 distinct CDR3 sequences listed, more than 40% are singletons. The material sequenced was synovial fluid, either unsorted or a sorted T cell fraction (not recorded which). Receptors originate from a male donor with ankylosing spondylitis.

The chain couples TRBV12-5 to TRBJ1-1, with TRBD1 matching 7 bases. Unmatched junction bases numbered 10, after V lost 5 bases and J lost 10 bases. The CDR3 is 13 amino acids. CDR1 is LGHNT, CDR2 FRNRAP, per germline. For the CDR3, the DNA is TGTGCTAGTGGTCTCCGACAGGGCCCTCGAGCTTTCTTT. This sequence encodes CASGLRQGPRAFF.

The chain joins TRBV3-1 to TRBJ1-2; D not resolved. The CDR3 contains 14 residues. The V and J ends lost 4 bases and 0 bases respectively, with 9 bases between them. Per the germline V gene, CDR1 is LGHDT and CDR2 is YNNKEL (reference sequence). The chain's CDR3 is CASSRGDSNYGYTF. The CDR3 bases are TGTGCCAGCAGCCGAGGCGACTCTAACTATGGCTACACCTTC.

For the CDR3, the DNA is TGTGCCAGCAGCCGGCTTCGGGGGACTAGCGGGAGTTGGGAGACCCAGTACTTC. It codes for CASSRLRGTSGSWETQYF. The chain joins TRBV14 to TRBJ2-5, with 14 positions matching TRBD2. The CDR3 loop spans 18 amino acids. CDR1 is SGHDN, CDR2 FVKESK, per germline. Germline trimming cut 4 bases from V and 5 bases from J; bases unmatched to any gene: 12.

J is TRBJ2-1 and V is TRBV11-2, with D unresolved. The CDR3 extends over 14 amino acids. CDR1 SGHAT and CDR2 FQNNGV come from the germline V gene. Deletions cut 8 bases from V and 6 bases from J, with 17 bases between. CDR3 residues: CASGRLTRINEQFF. In DNA form, the CDR3 reads TGTGCCAGCGGGCGGCTAACGAGGATCAATGAGCAGTTCTTC.

This clonotype was recorded at least ten times. CDR3 residues: CSANGQGYGYTF. The CDR3 region has the DNA TGCAGTGCGAACGGACAGGGGTATGGCTACACCTTC. The rearrangement links TRBV20-1 to TRBJ1-2; 9 nucleotides agree with TRBD1. J was trimmed by 5 bases and V by 6 bases; bases with no gene match: 4. The CDR3 runs 12 residues. Germline loops: CDR1 DFQATT, CDR2 SNEGSKA (reference sequence).

The chain is built from TRBV12-3 or TRBV12-4 and TRBJ1-5, with no clear D. The V end lost 8 bases, the J end lost 7 bases, and 15 bases lay between the germline ends. This CDR3 region has 13 residues. CDR3 sequence: CASLRSKGQPQHF. Here the CDR3 DNA reads TGTGCCAGCCTCCGGTCCAAGGGACAGCCCCAGCATTTT.

This clonotype appeared once. One junction end disagrees with the germline gene, perhaps due to a read error. The rearrangement joins TRBV7-7 to TRBJ2-7, with D possibly TRBD2 on 5 matching bases. Per the germline V gene, CDR1 is SSHAT and CDR2 is FNYEAQ (reference sequence). There are 14 residues in the CDR3. The CDR3 bases are TGTGCTAGCAGCTTACTAGAGGTCCTATACGAGCAGTACTTC. It specifies CASSLLEVLYEQYF.

CDR3 coding DNA: TGTGCCAGCAGTTCGGGACTAGCGGGAGGGCCGGATACGCAGTATTTT. Protein: CASSSGLAGGPDTQYF. The chain couples TRBV6-2 or TRBV6-3 to TRBJ2-3; 16 bases agree with TRBD2. CDR1 is MNHEY and CDR2 is SVGEGT in the germline V gene. With V trimmed by 4 bases and J by 6 bases, 4 bases remained unmatched. The CDR3 length is 16 residues.

This chain joins TRBV21-1 and TRBJ2-3; TRBD2 is taken as the D call from the table, unchecked against the DNA. TRBV21-1 is shown as a pseudogene. The CDR3 length is 17 residues. The CDR3 DNA follows: TGTGCCAGCACACAGTCGCTAGCGGGAGGGCCCCCAGATACGCAGTATTTT. As protein: CASTQSLAGGPPDTQYF.

This clonotype came up many times. The chain employs TRBV20-1 and TRBJ2-2, with 8 bases that match TRBD1. The CDR3 runs 16 residues. Germline CDR1 is DFQATT and CDR2 is SNEGSKA (reference sequence). With V trimmed by 0 bases and J by 3 bases, 6 bases remained unmatched. The CDR3 is CSARDTDRGDTGELFF. CDR3 sequence (DNA): TGCAGTGCTAGAGATACAGACAGGGGAGACACCGGGGAGCTGTTTTTT.

This clonotype was recorded many times. The chain joins TRBV5-1 to TRBJ2-7; D might be TRBD1 (5 bases). CDR1 and CDR2 from the germline V gene are SGHRS and YFSETQ. This CDR3 comprises 14 residues. V shed 0 bases and J shed 0 bases, with 7 bases lying between them. As DNA, the CDR3 is TGCGCCAGCAGCTTGGTCGACAGCTCCTACGAGCAGTACTTC. This sequence encodes CASSLVDSSYEQYF.

V usage is TRBV7-6 and J usage is TRBJ2-7, with D possibly TRBD1 on 5 matching bases. The CDR3 consists of 16 residues. The germline V and J ends were trimmed by 1 base and 0 bases, with 13 bases remaining between them. The V gene's germline CDR1 is SGHVS and CDR2 FNYEAQ. Here the CDR3 reads CASSLEPTVNSYEQYF. The CDR3 DNA sequence: TGTGCCAGCAGCTTAGAACCGACAGTGAACTCCTACGAGCAGTACTTC.

The V gene is TRBV12-3 or TRBV12-4, the J gene TRBJ1-3; 8 bases fit TRBD1. The CDR3 runs 16 residues. The V gene end was trimmed by 6 bases and the J gene end by 1 base; junction bases not matched to a gene: 8. The CDR3 DNA is TGTGCCAGCAGACGACAGGGGCCCGTTTCTGGAAACACCATATATTTT. Protein sequence: CASRRQGPVSGNTIYF.

This CDR3 reads CASSLKRALYGYTF. The CDR3 DNA is TGTGCCAGCAGTTTAAAAAGGGCCCTTTATGGCTACACCTTC. The chain employs TRBV27 and TRBJ1-2; the D is unclear. Germline CDR1 reads MNHEY; CDR2 reads SMNVEV (reference sequence). Trimming stripped 2 bases from V and 5 bases from J, with 12 bases between. The CDR3 spans 14 residues.

In its sample, this clonotype was seen a few times. J is TRBJ1-1 and V is TRBV20-1, with a tentative D call TRBD1 (5 bases). The germline V gene encodes CDR1 DFQATT and CDR2 SNEGSKA (reference sequence). The V gene lost 5 bases and the J gene lost 10 bases, with 8 bases spanning the gap. The CDR3 loop spans 9 amino acids. The CDR3 reads CSAWGGAFF. As DNA, the CDR3 is TGCAGTGCTTGGGGCGGAGCTTTCTTT.

The rearrangement links TRBV18 to TRBJ1-1; D is ambiguous. The length of the CDR3 is 14 residues. V lost 0 bases to trimming and J lost 3 bases, with 8 bases between them. Looked up from germline, CDR1 is KGHSH and CDR2 is LQKENI. The CDR3 DNA reads TGTGCCAGCTCACCACCGGAAGGTGACACTGAAGCTTTCTTT. It yields the protein CASSPPEGDTEAFF.

This clonotype was seen a handful of times. This chain links TRBV28 with TRBJ2-1, with D unresolved. CDR3 size: 16 residues. The V end was cut by 5 bases, the J end by 0 bases, with 14 bases between. The V gene's germline CDR1 is MDHEN and CDR2 SYDVKM. The CDR3 spells CASSATDGSSYNEQFF. CDR3 DNA: TGTGCCAGCAGTGCCACCGACGGAAGCTCCTACAATGAGCAGTTCTTC.

This clonotype occurred a few times. The CDR3 DNA sequence: TGCAGTGCTAGAGCAATGCGGGTCCTTGAAGCTTTCTTT. Translated, it gives CSARAMRVLEAFF. The chain recombines TRBV20-1 with TRBJ1-1; D not certain. The CDR3 sequence is 13 residues long. V shed 1 base and J shed 7 bases, with 13 bases lying between them. CDR1 and CDR2 from the germline V gene are DFQATT and SNEGSKA (reference sequence).

This clonotype was seen repeatedly, ten times or more. The chain couples TRBV6-5 to TRBJ2-3, with TRBD1 as a possible D gene (6 bases). Trimming cost V 0 bases and J 4 bases, with 11 bases left between them. The V gene's germline CDR1 is MNHEY and CDR2 SVGAGI. The CDR3 length is 15 residues. The CDR3 sequence is CASSYSSGVADTQYF. CDR3 nucleotides: TGTGCCAGCAGTTACTCCTCAGGGGTTGCAGATACGCAGTATTTT.